This TCR beta chain was sequenced during a study of T-cell memory formation after mild COVID-19. TCRdb reprocessed the 5' RACE reads with MiXCR, giving one entry per CDR3 protein. The table lists fewer than 350,000 distinct CDR3 sequences, roughly an eighth of them singletons. This clonotype was seen more than once but under ten times. There are 13 residues in the CDR3. V gave up 1 base and J gave up 8 bases, with 9 bases separating them. The sequence came from a man between 18 and 35 years old who had mild COVID-19 (a few samples of this study predate the infection). Cell type and time point are not known. The source material was PBMCs or a T cell subset sorted from them (not recorded which). The J gene is TRBJ2-1, the V gene TRBV12-3 or TRBV12-4; tentatively, D is TRBD2 (5 bases). The CDR3: CASSLVSGYEQFF. CDR3 nucleotide sequence: TGTGCCAGCAGTTTAGTAAGCGGCTATGAGCAGTTCTTC.